The 10 T cell receptor beta chains reported below all come from one sample, sequenced in a study of blood T cell repertoires in COVID-19. The method was immunoSEQ multiplex PCR; TCRdb's version includes in-frame clones alone and lacks a portion of them. The table records a few hundred thousand clones, approximately 90% of them present only once. Material: peripheral blood. The receptors derive from a woman aged 50 to 60 with COVID-19, enrolled during active disease.

The rearrangement uses TRBV12-3 or TRBV12-4 and TRBJ2-1; possibly TRBD1 for D (5 bases). Trimming took 11 bases from V and 1 from J, leaving 9 bases between them. The CDR3 contains 12 residues. In DNA form, the CDR3 reads TGTGCCTCCACAGGTTCCTACAATGAGCAGTTCTTC. This encodes CASTGSYNEQFF.

The chain links TRBV10-2 to TRBJ1-5; 8 bases match TRBD1. The CDR3 is 16 residues long. V lost 2 bases and J lost 2; bases outside the gene matches: 5. From germline, CDR1 is WSHSY and CDR2 SAAADI. The DNA of the CDR3 is TGCGCCAGCAGTGAGCGGACAGGGAGGCGCAATCAGCCCCAGCATTTT. Translating gives CASSERTGRRNQPQHF.

The J gene is TRBJ2-5, the V gene TRBV6-5, with 7 bases fitting TRBD2. The junction had 6 bases not matched to a gene; V was cut back by 0 bases and J by 2 bases. Germline values: CDR1 MNHEY, CDR2 SVGAGI. The CDR3 runs 16 residues. Here the CDR3 reads CASSYSDAGVQETQYF. In nucleotides, the CDR3 is TGTGCCAGCAGTTACTCCGATGCGGGAGTACAAGAGACCCAGTACTTC.

The chain uses TRBV6-5 and TRBJ1-1; 7 positions agree with TRBD1. The germline CDR1 and CDR2 sequences are MNHEY and SVGAGI. V lost 6 bases to trimming and J lost 6 bases; unmatched junction nucleotides: 4. The CDR3 contains 12 residues. As DNA, the CDR3 is TGTGCCAGCAGAACAGGGGTGGCTGAAGCTTTCTTT. It translates to CASRTGVAEAFF.

V and J are TRBV7-2 and TRBJ1-3; TRBD1 matches 10 bases. This CDR3 comprises 15 residues. The junction had 3 bases not matched to a gene; V was cut back by 5 bases and J by 2 bases. Germline CDR1 SGHTA, CDR2 FQGNSA. The chain's CDR3 is CASSKDRGTGNTIYF. Here the CDR3 DNA reads TGTGCCAGCAGCAAGGACAGGGGGACTGGAAACACCATATATTTT. Filled out from reference TRBV7-2 and TRBJ1-3, the complete variable domain reads GAGVSQSPSNKVTEKGKDVELRCDPISGHTALYWYRQSLGQGLEFLIYFQGNSAPDKSGLPSDRFSAERTGGSVSTLTIQRTQQEDSAVYLCASSKDRGTGNTIYFGEGSWLTVV.

With regard to this clone: Within the sample, other DNA sequences also encode this same CDR3. The chain combines TRBV9 with TRBJ2-7; D might be TRBD2 (6 bases). V lost 2 bases and J lost 0, with 9 bases in between. The CDR3 spans 14 residues. Germline V lookup: CDR1 SGDLS, CDR2 YYNGEE. The CDR3 protein is CASSVDGSSYEQYF. The CDR3 DNA sequence: TGTGCCAGCAGCGTCGACGGGAGCTCCTACGAGCAGTACTTC. Full variable domain (remainder filled in from reference TRBV9 and TRBJ2-7): DSGVTQTPKHLITATGQRVTLRCSPRSGDLSVYWYQQSLDQGLQFLIQYYNGEERAKGNILERFSAQQFPDLHSELNLSSLELGDSALYFCASSVDGSSYEQYFGPGTRLTVT.

The chain has TRBV4-1 and TRBJ1-2; D gene unclear. V lost 2 bases to trimming and J lost 4 bases, with 5 bases between them. The CDR3 has 12 amino acids. In germline, CDR1 is MGHRA, CDR2 YSYEKL. CDR3 sequence: CASSQSLYGYTF. The CDR3 DNA reads as TGCGCCAGCAGCCAAAGCCTCTATGGCTACACCTTC.

V usage is TRBV6-7 and J usage is TRBJ2-7; TRBD2 is a possible D gene (5 bases). TRBV6-7 qualifies as an ORF whose function is uncertain. The ends were cut back, 4 bases at V and 4 bases at J, with 17 bases in the middle. The CDR3 is made up of 15 amino acids. CDR3 residues: CASSFSADEEYEQYF. The CDR3 region has the DNA TGTGCCAGCAGTTTTAGCGCAGATGAGGAATACGAGCAGTACTTC.

The V gene is TRBV10-3, the J gene TRBJ1-5; D might be TRBD1 (5 bases). The CDR3 covers 14 residues. Trimming cost V 8 bases and J 7 bases, with 18 bases left between them. Germline lookup yields CDR1 ENHRY and CDR2 SYGVKD. The CDR3 region is CAIGVFGGGQPQHF. The CDR3 nucleotides are TGTGCCATCGGAGTTTTCGGGGGTGGCCAGCCCCAGCATTTT.

The gene calls are TRBV2 and TRBJ2-1; TRBD2 aligns across 7 bases. The germline V gene encodes CDR1 SNHLY and CDR2 FYNNEI. There are 17 residues in the CDR3. Germline trimming cut 6 bases from V and 2 bases from J; bases unmatched to any gene: 13. CDR3 amino acids: CASRTGPREGPYNEQFF. CDR3 in DNA: TGTGCCAGCAGAACCGGCCCCAGGGAGGGACCCTACAATGAGCAGTTCTTC.